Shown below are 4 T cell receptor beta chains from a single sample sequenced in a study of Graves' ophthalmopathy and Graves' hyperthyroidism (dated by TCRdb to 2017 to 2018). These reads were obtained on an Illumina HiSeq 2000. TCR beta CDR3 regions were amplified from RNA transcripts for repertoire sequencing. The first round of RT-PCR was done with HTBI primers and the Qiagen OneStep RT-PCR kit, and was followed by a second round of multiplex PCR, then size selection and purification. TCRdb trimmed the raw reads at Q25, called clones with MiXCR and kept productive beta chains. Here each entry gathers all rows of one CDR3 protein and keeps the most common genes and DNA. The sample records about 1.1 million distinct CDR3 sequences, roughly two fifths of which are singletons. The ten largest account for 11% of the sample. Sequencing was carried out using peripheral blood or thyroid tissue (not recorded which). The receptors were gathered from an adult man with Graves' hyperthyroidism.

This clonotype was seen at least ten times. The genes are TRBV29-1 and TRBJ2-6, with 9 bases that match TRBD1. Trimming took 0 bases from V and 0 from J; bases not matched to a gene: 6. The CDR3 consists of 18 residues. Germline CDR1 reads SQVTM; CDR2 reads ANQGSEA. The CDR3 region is CSVEEVGQGTSGANVLTF. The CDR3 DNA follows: TGCAGCGTTGAAGAGGTTGGACAGGGGACCTCTGGGGCCAACGTCCTGACTTTC.

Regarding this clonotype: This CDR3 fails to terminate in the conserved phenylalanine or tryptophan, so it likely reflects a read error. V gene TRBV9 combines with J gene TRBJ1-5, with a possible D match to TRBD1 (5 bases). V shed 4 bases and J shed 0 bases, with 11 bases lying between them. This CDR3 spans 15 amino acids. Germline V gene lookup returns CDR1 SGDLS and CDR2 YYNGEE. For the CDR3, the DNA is TGTGCCAGCAGCCGGCAGGGACTTAGCAATCAGCCCCAGCATTCT. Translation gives CASSRQGLSNQPQHS.

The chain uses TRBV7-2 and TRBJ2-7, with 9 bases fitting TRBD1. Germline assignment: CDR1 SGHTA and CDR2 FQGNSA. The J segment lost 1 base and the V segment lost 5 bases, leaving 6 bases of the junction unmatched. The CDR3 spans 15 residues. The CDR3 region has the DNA TGTGCCAGCAGCGCAGCGGGACAGGGTTCCTACGAGCAGTACTTC. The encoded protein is CASSAAGQGSYEQYF.

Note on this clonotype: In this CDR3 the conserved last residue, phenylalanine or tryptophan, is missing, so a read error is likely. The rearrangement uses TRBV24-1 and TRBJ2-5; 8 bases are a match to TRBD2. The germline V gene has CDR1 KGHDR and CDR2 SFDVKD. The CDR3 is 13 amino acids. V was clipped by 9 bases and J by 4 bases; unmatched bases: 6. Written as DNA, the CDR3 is TGTGCCACCGAGGGAAGCGGGAGAGAGACCCAGTACCTC. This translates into CATEGSGRETQYL.